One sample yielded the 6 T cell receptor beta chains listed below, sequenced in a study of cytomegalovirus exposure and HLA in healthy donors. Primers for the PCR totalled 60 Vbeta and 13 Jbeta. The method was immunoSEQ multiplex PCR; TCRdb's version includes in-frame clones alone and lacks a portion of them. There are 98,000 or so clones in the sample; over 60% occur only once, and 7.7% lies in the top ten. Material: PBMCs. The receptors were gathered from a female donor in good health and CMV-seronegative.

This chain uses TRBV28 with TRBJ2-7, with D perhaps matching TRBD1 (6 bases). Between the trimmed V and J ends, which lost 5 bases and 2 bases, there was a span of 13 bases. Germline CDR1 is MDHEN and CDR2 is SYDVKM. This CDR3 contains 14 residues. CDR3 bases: TGTGCCAGCAGTCGGGCAGGGGCAACCTACGAGCAGTACTTC. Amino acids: CASSRAGATYEQYF.

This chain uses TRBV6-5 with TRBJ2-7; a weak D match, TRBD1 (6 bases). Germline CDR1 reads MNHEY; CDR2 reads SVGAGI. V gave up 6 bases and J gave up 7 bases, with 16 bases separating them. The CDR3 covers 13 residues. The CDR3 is CASSYTGTFEQYF. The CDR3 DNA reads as TGTGCCAGCAGCTACACCGGGACATTTGAGCAGTACTTC.

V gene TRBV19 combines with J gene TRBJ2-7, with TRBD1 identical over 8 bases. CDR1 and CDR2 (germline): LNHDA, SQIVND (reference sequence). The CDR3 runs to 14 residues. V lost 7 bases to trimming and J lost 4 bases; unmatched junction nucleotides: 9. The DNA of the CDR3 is TGTGCCAGTACTGATCAGGGGGCAGGATACGAGCAGTACTTC. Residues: CASTDQGAGYEQYF.

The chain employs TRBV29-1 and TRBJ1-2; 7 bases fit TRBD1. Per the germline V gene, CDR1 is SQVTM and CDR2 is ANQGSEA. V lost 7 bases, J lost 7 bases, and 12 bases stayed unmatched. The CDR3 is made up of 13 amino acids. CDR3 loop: CSARRQGAGGYTF. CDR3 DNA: TGCAGCGCCCGTCGACAGGGTGCAGGTGGCTACACCTTC. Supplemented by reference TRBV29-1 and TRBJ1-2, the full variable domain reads SAVISQKPSRDICQRGTSLTIQCQVDSQVTMMFWYRQQPGQSLTLIATANQGSEATYESGFVIDKFPISRPNLTFSTLTVSNMSPEDSSIYLCSARRQGAGGYTFGSGTRLTVV.

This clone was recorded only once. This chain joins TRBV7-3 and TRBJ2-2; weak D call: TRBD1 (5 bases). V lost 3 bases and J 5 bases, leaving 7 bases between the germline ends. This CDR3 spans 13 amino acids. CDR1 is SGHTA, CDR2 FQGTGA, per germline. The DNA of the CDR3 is TGTGCCAGCAGCTTGGGGCCGACCGGGGAGCTGTTTTTT. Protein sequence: CASSLGPTGELFF.

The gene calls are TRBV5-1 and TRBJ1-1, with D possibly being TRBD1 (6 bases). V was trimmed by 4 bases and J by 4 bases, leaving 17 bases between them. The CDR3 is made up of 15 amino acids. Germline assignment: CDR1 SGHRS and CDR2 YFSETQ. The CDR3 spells CASSHKTTGPTEAFF. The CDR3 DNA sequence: TGCGCCAGCAGCCACAAAACCACAGGGCCCACTGAAGCTTTCTTT. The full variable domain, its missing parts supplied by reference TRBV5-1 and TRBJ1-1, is KAGVTQTPRYLIKTRGQQVTLSCSPISGHRSVSWYQQTPGQGLQFLFEYFSETQRNKGNFPGRFSGRQFSNSRSEMNVSTLELGDSALYLCASSHKTTGPTEAFFGQGTRLTVV.